These T cell receptor beta chains were read from a single sample in a study of breast tumors, draining lymph nodes, adjacent tissues. TCRdb reanalysed the multiplex PCR reads using MiXCR and keeps one entry per CDR3 protein. In the table there are around 130,000 distinct CDR3 sequences, 21% of which are singletons. Sequencing used axillary lymph node tissue. The receptors come from a female donor with breast cancer. Some clones in this sample may be carry-over from other donors' samples. Each CDR3 is given without its conserved first and last residue. The D gene is left open where the match is weak. Clone size appears in some rows only: once, few, many, or a class for an expanded clone.

clone_size j_call d_call v_call cdr3_aa
many TRBJ2-5 - TRBV9 ASTGQQQETQY
few TRBJ2-1 - TRBV11-2 ASSLDVTTGSSSYNEQF
few TRBJ2-1 - TRBV28 ASSRSDQNYNEQF
many TRBJ1-5 - TRBV2 ASSGGWGQPQH
many TRBJ2-1 TRBD2 TRBV7-3 ASSFSGSGLYEQF
many TRBJ1-3 - TRBV4-2 ASSQDTSGNTIY
many TRBJ2-7 - TRBV3-1 ASSQEGDEQY
many TRBJ1-5 - TRBV19 ASSPERTLWNQPQH
many TRBJ2-2 TRBD2 TRBV5-5 ASSLGRGSGRNGELF
many TRBJ1-2 - TRBV20-1 SAPPAGGYGYT
- TRBJ2-4 TRBD1 TRBV6-5 ASSQDRGKNIQY
many TRBJ1-5 TRBD1 TRBV6-5 ASSPGQGVLQPQH
many TRBJ2-7 - TRBV6-5 ASSYTLGDEQY
once TRBJ2-5 - TRBV7-3 ASSPGYTWYQETQY
many TRBJ2-3 TRBD2 TRBV2 ASSGTSGDTQY
many TRBJ2-1 - TRBV7-8 ASSLAFLPSYNEQF
many TRBJ2-7 TRBD1 TRBV7-6 ASSPGQGFSYEQY
few TRBJ2-6 - TRBV12-5 ASGSPSDLWRGSGANVLT
many TRBJ1-2 - TRBV6-6 ASSYGTRGGYGYT
many TRBJ1-6 TRBD1 TRBV6-5 ASRTETGGYNSPLH
many TRBJ1-5 - TRBV20-1 SARAGNAGNQPQH
- TRBJ2-5 TRBD2 TRBV6-1 ASSEMRASGASQETQY
many TRBJ2-3 - TRBV13 ASSHAGVTDTQY
many TRBJ2-1 TRBD2 TRBV5-4 ASSLGREPNNEQF
many TRBJ2-5 TRBD1 TRBV9 ASSVGGGLETQY
many TRBJ2-3 - TRBV9 ASSLVEGDTQY
- TRBJ1-5 - TRBV6-7 ASSYSRGSNQPQH
many TRBJ2-7 TRBD2 TRBV9 ASSVSGASYEQY
many TRBJ1-6 - TRBV6-5 ASSPDRGSPLH
- TRBJ2-5 - TRBV12-3/TRBV12-4 ASRKRRVETQY
many TRBJ2-2 - TRBV9 ASSVGGFGAGELF
many TRBJ1-2 - TRBV20-1 SASGQGKVGGYT
- TRBJ1-5 - TRBV28 ASSLSSRGRNQPQH
many TRBJ1-2 - TRBV30 AWSTWGENYGYT
many TRBJ2-5 - TRBV5-1 ASSLGGLQETQY
many TRBJ2-7 - TRBV7-6 ASSPGIAAEQY